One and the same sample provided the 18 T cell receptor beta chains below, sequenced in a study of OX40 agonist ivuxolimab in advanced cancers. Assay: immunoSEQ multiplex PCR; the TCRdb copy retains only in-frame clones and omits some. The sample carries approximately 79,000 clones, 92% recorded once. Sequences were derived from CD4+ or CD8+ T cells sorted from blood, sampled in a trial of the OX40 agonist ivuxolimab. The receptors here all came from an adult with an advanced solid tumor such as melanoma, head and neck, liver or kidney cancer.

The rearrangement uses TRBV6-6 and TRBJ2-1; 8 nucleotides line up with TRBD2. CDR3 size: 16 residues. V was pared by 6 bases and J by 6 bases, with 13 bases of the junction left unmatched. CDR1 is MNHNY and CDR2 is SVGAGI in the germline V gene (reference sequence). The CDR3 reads CASSKGFGGGINEQFF. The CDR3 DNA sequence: TGTGCCAGCAGCAAAGGGTTCGGCGGGGGGATCAATGAGCAGTTCTTC.

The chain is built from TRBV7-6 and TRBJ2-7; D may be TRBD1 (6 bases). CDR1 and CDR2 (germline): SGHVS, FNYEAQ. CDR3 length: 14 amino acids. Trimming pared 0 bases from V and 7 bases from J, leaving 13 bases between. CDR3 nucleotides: TGTGCCAGCAGCTTAGCGTCGGGGACATATGAGCAGTACTTC. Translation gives CASSLASGTYEQYF.

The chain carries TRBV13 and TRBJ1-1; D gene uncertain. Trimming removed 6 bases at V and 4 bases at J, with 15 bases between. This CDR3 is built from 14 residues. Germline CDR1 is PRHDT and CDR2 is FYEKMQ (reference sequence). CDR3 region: CASRLSGAGTEAFF. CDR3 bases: TGTGCCAGCAGGCTCTCGGGAGCGGGCACTGAAGCTTTCTTT.

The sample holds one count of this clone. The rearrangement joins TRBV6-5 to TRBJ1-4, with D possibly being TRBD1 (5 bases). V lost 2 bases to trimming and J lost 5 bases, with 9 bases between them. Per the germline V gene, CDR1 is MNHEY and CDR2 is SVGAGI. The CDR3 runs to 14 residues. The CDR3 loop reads CASSYGTENEKLFF. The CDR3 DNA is TGTGCCAGCAGTTACGGGACGGAAAATGAAAAACTGTTTTTT.

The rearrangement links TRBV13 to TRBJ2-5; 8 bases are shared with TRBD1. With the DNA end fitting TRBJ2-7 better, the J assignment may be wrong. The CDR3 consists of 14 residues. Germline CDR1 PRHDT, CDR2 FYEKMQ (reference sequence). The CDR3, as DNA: TGTGCCAGCAGCTTAACAGGGGGAGTGGACGAGCAGTACTTC. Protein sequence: CASSLTGGVDEQYF.

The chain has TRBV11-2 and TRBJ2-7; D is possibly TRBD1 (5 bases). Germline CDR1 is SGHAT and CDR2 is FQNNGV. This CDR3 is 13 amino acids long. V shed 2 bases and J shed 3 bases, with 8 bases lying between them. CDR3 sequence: CASSLQGNYEQYF. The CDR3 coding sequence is TGTGCCAGCAGCTTACAGGGTAACTACGAGCAGTACTTC.

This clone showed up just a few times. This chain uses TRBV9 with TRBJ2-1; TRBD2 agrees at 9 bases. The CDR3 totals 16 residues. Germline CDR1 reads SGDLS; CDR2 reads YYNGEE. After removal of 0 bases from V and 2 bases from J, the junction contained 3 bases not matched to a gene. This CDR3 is CASSVEAGGTYNEQFF. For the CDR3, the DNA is TGTGCCAGCAGCGTAGAAGCGGGGGGAACCTACAATGAGCAGTTCTTC.

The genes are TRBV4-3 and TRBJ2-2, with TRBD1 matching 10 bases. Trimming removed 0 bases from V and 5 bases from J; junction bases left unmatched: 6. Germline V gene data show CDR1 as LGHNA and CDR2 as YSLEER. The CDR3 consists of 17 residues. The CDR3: CASSQDMGTGVTGELFF. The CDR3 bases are TGCGCCAGCAGCCAAGATATGGGGACAGGGGTAACCGGGGAGCTGTTTTTT.

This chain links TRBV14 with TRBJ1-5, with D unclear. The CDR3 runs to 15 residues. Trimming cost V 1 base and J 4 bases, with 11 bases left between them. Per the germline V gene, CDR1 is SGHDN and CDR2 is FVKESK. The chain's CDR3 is CASSQGTARNQPQHF. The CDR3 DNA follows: TGTGCCAGCAGCCAAGGGACTGCTCGAAATCAGCCCCAGCATTTT.

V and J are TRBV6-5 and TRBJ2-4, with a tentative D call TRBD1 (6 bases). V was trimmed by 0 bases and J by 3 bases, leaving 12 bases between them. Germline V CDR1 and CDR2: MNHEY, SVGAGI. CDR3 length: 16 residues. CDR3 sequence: CASSYSSGEDKNIQYF. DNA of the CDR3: TGTGCCAGCAGTTACTCATCAGGGGAAGACAAAAACATTCAGTACTTC.

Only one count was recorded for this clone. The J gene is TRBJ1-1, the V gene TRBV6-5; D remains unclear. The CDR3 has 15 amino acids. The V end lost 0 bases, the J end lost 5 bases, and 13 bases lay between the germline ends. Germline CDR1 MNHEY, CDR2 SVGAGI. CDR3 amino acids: CASSYSGLGLTEAFF. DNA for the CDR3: TGTGCCAGCAGTTACTCCGGGCTGGGATTGACTGAAGCTTTCTTT.

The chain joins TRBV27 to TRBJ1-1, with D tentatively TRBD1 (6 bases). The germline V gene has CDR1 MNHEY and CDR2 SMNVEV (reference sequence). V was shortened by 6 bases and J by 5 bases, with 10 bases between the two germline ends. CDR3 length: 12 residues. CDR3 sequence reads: CASRKGVTEAFF. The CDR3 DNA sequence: TGTGCCAGCAGGAAGGGGGTTACTGAAGCTTTCTTT.

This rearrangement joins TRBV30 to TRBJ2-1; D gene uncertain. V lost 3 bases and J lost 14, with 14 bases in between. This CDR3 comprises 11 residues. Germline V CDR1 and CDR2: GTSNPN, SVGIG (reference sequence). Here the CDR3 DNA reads TGTGCCTGGAGCCTGGGGATCGACAAGTTCTTC. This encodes CAWSLGIDKFF.

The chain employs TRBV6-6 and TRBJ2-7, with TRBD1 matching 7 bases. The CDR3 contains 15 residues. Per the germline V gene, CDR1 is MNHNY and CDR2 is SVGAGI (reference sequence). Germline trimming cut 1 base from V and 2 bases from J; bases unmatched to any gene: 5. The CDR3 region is CASSYFRTGAYEQYF. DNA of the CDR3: TGTGCCAGCAGTTACTTCCGGACAGGAGCCTACGAGCAGTACTTC.

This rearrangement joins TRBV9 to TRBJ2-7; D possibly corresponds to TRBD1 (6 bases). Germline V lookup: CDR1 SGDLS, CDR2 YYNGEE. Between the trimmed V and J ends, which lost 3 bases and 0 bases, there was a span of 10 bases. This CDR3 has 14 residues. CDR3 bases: TGTGCCAGCAGCGAAACAGGGATCTCCTACGAGCAGTACTTC. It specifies CASSETGISYEQYF.

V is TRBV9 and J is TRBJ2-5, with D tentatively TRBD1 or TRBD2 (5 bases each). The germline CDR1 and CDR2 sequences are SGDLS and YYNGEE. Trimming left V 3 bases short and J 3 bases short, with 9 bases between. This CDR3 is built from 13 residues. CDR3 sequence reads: CASSAGTEETQYF. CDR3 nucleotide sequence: TGTGCCAGCAGCGCCGGGACGGAAGAGACCCAGTACTTC.

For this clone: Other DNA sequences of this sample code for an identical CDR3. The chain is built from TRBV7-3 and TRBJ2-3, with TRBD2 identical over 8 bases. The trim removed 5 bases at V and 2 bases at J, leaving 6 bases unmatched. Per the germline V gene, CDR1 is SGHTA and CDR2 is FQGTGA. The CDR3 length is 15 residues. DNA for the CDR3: TGTGCCAGCAGCCCCGGCGGGGGGCCCACAGATACGCAGTATTTT. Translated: CASSPGGGPTDTQYF.

CDR3 residues: CASSFWGQRGNTGELFF. Here the CDR3 DNA reads TGTGCCAGCAGCTTCTGGGGCCAGCGGGGGAACACCGGGGAGCTGTTTTTT. This chain links TRBV27 with TRBJ2-2; 7 bases match TRBD2. V shed 6 bases, J shed 1 base, and the junction held 11 bases outside the gene matches. There are 17 residues in the CDR3. CDR1 and CDR2 from the germline V gene are MNHEY and SMNVEV (reference sequence).